A selection of T cell receptor beta chains follows, all from one sample in a study of blood T cell repertoires in COVID-19. Generated by immunoSEQ multiplex PCR, the TCRdb table keeps only in-frame clones and is missing some. The sample has around 200,000 clones; around 83% are singletons. Sequenced material: peripheral blood. These receptors came from a woman in her thirties or forties with acute or convalescent COVID-19. Each CDR3 is given with its conserved first and last residue.

j_call,v_call,cdr3_aa
TRBJ2-7,TRBV2,CASTQPGQGLNEQYF
TRBJ2-2,TRBV11-2,CASEDSPKTGELFF
TRBJ1-4,TRBV5-1,CASRLTGYNEKLFF
TRBJ2-1,TRBV6-5,CASSYAGGVYNEQFF
TRBJ2-2,TRBV12-3/TRBV12-4,CASVGGNTGELFF
TRBJ1-1,TRBV5-1,CATGPGTGLAEAFF
TRBJ2-1,TRBV28,CASSLNGGSYNEQFF
TRBJ1-3,TRBV5-6,CASSAGQYGNTIYF
TRBJ1-6,TRBV4-2,CASSQDTSSYNSPLHF
TRBJ1-4,TRBV18,CASSQQGSSEKLFF
TRBJ2-7,TRBV10-3,CAISDDSSYEQYF
TRBJ1-5,TRBV4-2,CASSRGQNNQPQHF
TRBJ1-3,TRBV7-8,CASSLFAGYAGNTIYF
TRBJ2-2,TRBV3-1/TRBV3-2,CASSRINTGELFF
TRBJ2-7,TRBV7-2,CASSGRRGYYEQYF
TRBJ2-1,TRBV25-1,CASNSLSYNEQFF
TRBJ2-7,TRBV2,CASRAGTTTYEQYF
TRBJ1-3,TRBV9,CASSVYGSSGNTIYF
TRBJ2-7,TRBV21-1,CASSENRPGYYEQYF
TRBJ2-4,TRBV7-2,CASSRDRGRVDIQYF
TRBJ1-4,TRBV5-1,CASSRTWGRNEKLFF
TRBJ2-7,TRBV30,CAWSTRSGEQYF
TRBJ2-2,TRBV29-1,CSHITPPGELFF
TRBJ1-3,TRBV9,CASTETGDSGNTIYF
TRBJ1-3,TRBV5-1,CASSNREGGNTIYF
TRBJ2-5,TRBV11-2,CASSFLGLAGRWRQETQYF
TRBJ2-3,TRBV27,CASGNRGGPTDTQYF
TRBJ1-2,TRBV6-5,CASRQGGTYGYTF
TRBJ2-3,TRBV6-5,CASSYVGDADTQYF
TRBJ1-2,TRBV28,CASSRDTYGYTF
TRBJ1-5,TRBV19,CASNPTGLNQPQHF
TRBJ2-3,TRBV6-2/TRBV6-3,CASGYIASTDTQYF
TRBJ2-1,TRBV7-2,CASSLGWDYRNEQFF
TRBJ1-5,TRBV10-3,CAISRTTDQPQHF
TRBJ1-1,TRBV9,CASSATGVNTEAFF
TRBJ1-1,TRBV11-2,CASSLGQEAFF
TRBJ2-7,TRBV6-5,CASSYLVAGGRYEQYF
TRBJ1-4,TRBV4-1,CASSPADRDNEKLFF
TRBJ2-6,TRBV29-1,CSVEESTGHSGANVLTF
TRBJ1-2,TRBV11-2,CASSPGWDYGYTF
TRBJ2-1,TRBV6-1,CASSDQKSSGARNQQFF